Listed below are T cell receptor beta chains from one sample, sequenced in a study of blood T cell repertoires in COVID-19. The assay was immunoSEQ multiplex PCR, and TCRdb's table has in-frame clones only and misses some. The sample has about 120,000 clones, approximately 90% seen once. The material sequenced was peripheral blood. Receptors originate from a woman between 45 and 60 years old with acute or convalescent COVID-19. Each CDR3 is given with its conserved first and last residue. A D gene is named only where the DNA matches it firmly. Clone size is given for some rows only: seen once, a few or many times, or a class if the clone is expanded.

TRBJ2-1	-	-	TRBV15	CATSRGGGLGSYNEQFF	TGTGCCACCAGCAGAGGGGGGGGCTTAGGCTCCTACAATGAGCAGTTCTTC
TRBJ2-7	TRBD2	-	TRBV25-1	CASSGLATDEQYF	TGTGCCAGCTCGGGACTAGCGACTGACGAGCAGTACTTC
TRBJ2-5	TRBD2	-	TRBV30	CAWSVRLAGGPQETQYF	TGTGCCTGGAGTGTAAGGCTAGCGGGAGGACCTCAAGAGACCCAGTACTTC
TRBJ1-1	-	-	TRBV7-9	CASSEVGTTEAFF	TGTGCCAGCAGCGAGGTAGGGACTACTGAAGCTTTCTTT
TRBJ2-7	-	-	TRBV24-1	CATSDPREGGDEQYF	TGTGCCACCAGTGATCCCCGGGAAGGAGGGGACGAGCAGTACTTC
TRBJ1-5	TRBD1	once	TRBV9	CASSSGQGAYQPQHF	TGTGCCAGCAGCTCCGGACAGGGGGCATATCAGCCCCAGCATTTT
TRBJ1-2	TRBD1	-	TRBV19	CASRNQGGSYGYTF	TGTGCCAGTAGAAATCAGGGGGGTAGCTATGGCTACACCTTC
TRBJ1-1	-	once	TRBV6-5	CASLMGGAVNTEAFF	TGTGCCAGCCTTATGGGTGGGGCCGTGAACACTGAAGCTTTCTTT
TRBJ1-1	-	-	TRBV7-2	CASSFRVLDTEAFF	TGTGCCAGCAGCTTTCGGGTTTTGGACACTGAAGCTTTCTTT
TRBJ2-3	TRBD1	once	TRBV6-5	CASRTTGGSDTQYF	TGTGCCAGCAGAACCACAGGGGGCTCGGATACGCAGTATTTT
TRBJ1-2	-	once	TRBV7-3	CASSLTSVQGSINF	TGTGCCAGCAGCTTAACGTCCGTGCAGGGGTCCATTAACTTC
TRBJ2-5	-	-	TRBV6-2/TRBV6-3	CASSYEVQETQYF	TGTGCCAGCAGTTACGAGGTACAAGAGACCCAGTACTTC
TRBJ1-1	-	-	TRBV10-2	CASSGQLNTEAFF	TGCGCCAGCAGCGGACAGTTGAACACTGAAGCTTTCTTT
TRBJ2-1	-	-	TRBV24-1	CATSAMRGTSSYNEQFF	TGTGCCACCAGTGCCATGAGAGGGACAAGTTCCTACAATGAGCAGTTCTTC
TRBJ2-2	-	-	TRBV2	CASTGLSTGELFF	TGTGCCAGCACCGGGTTGTCCACCGGGGAGCTGTTTTTT
TRBJ2-7	-	-	TRBV2	CASSEAEFRCTF	TGTGCCAGCAGTGAGGCCGAATTCAGGTGCACCTTC
TRBJ1-1	-	once	TRBV2	CASSESETFF	TGTGCCAGCAGTGAGTCTGAGACTTTCTTT
TRBJ2-1	TRBD2	-	TRBV28	CASGEISGAANEQFF	TGTGCCAGCGGGGAAATTAGCGGGGCAGCCAATGAGCAGTTCTTC
TRBJ2-3	-	-	TRBV10-1	CASSGTTTDTQYF	TGCGCCAGCAGTGGGACTACCACAGATACGCAGTATTTT
TRBJ2-7	-	-	TRBV2	CASSSPHNEQYF	TGTGCCAGCAGTAGCCCTCATAACGAGCAGTACTTC